This TCR beta chain was sequenced during a study of T cells expressing NK-cell markers. Study in general: Seropositivity for HCMV was found in seven of the eight sequenced donors, with one seronegative. Findings of the study overall: Among CD8+ T cells from about six donors, dominant NKG2C+ clonotypes accounted for about 1.0-7.0%.

TCRdb reprocessed the 5' RACE reads and stores each CDR3 protein as one record, lacking DNA. The listing contains under 600,000 distinct CDR3 sequences. A note on this clonotype: The antigen remains unidentified.

The sequencing input was blood T cells: a sorted CD56 or NKG2C T cell subset, CD4+ or CD8+ T cells, or bulk PBMC T cells (not recorded which). The sequence was collected from a woman between 50 and 59 years old in good health.

The CDR3 reads CASRIRPIYRETQYF. The chain recombines TRBV7-8 with TRBJ2-5. The CDR3 spans 15 residues. Germline assignment: CDR1 SGHVS and CDR2 FQNEAQ.